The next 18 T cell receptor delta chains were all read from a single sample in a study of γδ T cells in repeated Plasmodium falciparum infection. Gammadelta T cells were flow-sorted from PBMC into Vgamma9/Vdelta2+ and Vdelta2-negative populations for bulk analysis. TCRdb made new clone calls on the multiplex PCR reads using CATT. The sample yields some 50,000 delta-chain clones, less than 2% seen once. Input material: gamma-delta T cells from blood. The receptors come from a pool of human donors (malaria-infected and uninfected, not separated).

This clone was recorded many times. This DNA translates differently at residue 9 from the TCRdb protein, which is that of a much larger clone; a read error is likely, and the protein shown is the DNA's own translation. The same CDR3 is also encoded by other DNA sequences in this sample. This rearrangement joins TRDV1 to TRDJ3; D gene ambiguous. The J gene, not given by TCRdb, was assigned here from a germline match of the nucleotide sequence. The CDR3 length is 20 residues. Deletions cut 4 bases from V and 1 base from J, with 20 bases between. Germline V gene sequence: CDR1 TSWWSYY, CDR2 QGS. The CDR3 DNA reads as TGTGCTCTTGGGGGCCGACCAAGACATGAGCGGTCCTGGGACACCCGACAGATGTTTTTC. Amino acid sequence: CALGGRPRHERSWDTRQMFF.

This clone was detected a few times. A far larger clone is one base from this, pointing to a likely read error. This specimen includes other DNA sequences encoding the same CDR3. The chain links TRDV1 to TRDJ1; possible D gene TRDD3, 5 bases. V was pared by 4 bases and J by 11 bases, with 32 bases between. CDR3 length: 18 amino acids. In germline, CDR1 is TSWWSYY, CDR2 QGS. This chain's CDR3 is CALGVRGSKSGYRMKLIF. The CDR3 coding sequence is TGTGCTCTTGGGGTACGGGGGTCTAAGAGTGGATATAGGATGAAGCTCATCTTT.

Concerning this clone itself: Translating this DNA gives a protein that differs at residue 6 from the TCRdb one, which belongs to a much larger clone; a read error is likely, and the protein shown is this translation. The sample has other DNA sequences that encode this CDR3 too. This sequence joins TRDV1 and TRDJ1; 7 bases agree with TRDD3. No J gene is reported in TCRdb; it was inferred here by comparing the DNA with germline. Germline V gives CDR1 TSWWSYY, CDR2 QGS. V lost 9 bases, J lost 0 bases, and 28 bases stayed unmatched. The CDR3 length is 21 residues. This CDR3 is CALITRPSPNWGPNYTDKLIF. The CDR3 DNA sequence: TGTGCTCTCATAACCAGGCCTTCTCCTAACTGGGGACCTAATTACACCGATAAACTCATCTTT.

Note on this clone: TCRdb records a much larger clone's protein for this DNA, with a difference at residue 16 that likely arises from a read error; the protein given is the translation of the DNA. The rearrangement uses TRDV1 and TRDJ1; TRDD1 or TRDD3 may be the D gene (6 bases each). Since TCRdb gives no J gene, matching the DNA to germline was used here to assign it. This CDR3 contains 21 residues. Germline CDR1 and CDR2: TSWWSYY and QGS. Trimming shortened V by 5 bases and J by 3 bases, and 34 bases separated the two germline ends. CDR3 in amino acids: CALGSPPGKYGSGADADKLIF. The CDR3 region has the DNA TGTGCTCTTGGGTCCCCTCCAGGGAAATACGGTTCTGGGGCCGACGCCGATAAACTCATCTTT.

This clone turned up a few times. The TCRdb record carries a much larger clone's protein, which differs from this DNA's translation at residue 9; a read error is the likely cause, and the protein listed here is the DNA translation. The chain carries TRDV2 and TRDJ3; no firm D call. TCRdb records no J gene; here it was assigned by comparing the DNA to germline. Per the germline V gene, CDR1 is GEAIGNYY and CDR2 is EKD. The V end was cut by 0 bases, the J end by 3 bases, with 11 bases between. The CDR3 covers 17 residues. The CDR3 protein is CACDTAGTVWDTRQMFF. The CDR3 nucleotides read TGTGCCTGTGACACCGCGGGTACAGTCTGGGACACCCGACAGATGTTTTTC.

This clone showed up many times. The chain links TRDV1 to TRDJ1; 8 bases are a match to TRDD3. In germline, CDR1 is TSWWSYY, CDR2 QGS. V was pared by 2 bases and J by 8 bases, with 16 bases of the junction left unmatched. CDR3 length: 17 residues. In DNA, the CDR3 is TGTGCTCTTGGGGAAATTCTATGGATGGGATACGCTTGGAAACTCATCTTT. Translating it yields CALGEILWMGYAWKLIF.

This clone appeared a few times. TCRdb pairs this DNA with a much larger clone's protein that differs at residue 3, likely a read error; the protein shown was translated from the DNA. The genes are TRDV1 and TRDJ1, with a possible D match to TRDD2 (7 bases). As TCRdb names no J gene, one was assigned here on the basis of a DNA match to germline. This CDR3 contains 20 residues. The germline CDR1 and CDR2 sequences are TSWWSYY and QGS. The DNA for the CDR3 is TGTGCTCCTGGGGAATGGATTTCCTACGGTCTGGGGATTGGTACCGATAAACTCATCTTT. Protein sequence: CAPGEWISYGLGIGTDKLIF.

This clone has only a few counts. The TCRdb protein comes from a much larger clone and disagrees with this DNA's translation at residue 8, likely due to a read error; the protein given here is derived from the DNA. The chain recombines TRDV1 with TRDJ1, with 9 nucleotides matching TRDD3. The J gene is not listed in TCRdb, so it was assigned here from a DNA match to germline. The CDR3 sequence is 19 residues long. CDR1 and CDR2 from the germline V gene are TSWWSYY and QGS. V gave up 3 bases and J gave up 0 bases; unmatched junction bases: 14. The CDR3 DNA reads TGTGCTCTTGGGGACCGCGACCGGGGGATACCCAGAAACACCGATAAACTCATCTTT. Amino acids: CALGDRDRGIPRNTDKLIF.

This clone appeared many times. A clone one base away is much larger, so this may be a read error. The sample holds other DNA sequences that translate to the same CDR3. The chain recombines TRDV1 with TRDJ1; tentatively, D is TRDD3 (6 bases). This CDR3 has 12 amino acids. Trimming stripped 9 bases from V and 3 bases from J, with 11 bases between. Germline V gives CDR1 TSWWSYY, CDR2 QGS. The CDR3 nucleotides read TGTGCTCTCGGGATGGGGGCCGATAAACTCATCTTT. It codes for CALGMGADKLIF.

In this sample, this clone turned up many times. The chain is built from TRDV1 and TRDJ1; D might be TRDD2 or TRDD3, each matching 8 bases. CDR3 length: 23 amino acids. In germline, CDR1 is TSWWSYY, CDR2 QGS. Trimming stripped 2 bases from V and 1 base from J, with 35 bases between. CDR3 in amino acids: CALGEFRVFLRSWGDKGTDKLIF. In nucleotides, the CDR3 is TGTGCTCTTGGGGAATTTAGAGTCTTCCTACGGTCGTGGGGGGATAAGGGCACCGATAAACTCATCTTT.

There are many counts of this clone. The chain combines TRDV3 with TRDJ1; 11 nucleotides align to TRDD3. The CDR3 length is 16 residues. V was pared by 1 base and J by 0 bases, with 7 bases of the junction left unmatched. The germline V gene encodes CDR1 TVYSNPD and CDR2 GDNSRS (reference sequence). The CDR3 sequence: CAFNPYWGIDTDKLIF. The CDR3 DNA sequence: TGTGCCTTTAATCCCTACTGGGGGATAGACACCGATAAACTCATCTTT. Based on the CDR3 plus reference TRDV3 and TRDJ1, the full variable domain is CDKVTQSSPDQTVASGSEVVLLCTYDTVYSNPDLFWYRIRPDYSFQFVFYGDNSRSEGADFTQGRFSVKHILTQKAFHLVISPVRTEDSATYYCAFNPYWGIDTDKLIFGKGTRVTVEP.

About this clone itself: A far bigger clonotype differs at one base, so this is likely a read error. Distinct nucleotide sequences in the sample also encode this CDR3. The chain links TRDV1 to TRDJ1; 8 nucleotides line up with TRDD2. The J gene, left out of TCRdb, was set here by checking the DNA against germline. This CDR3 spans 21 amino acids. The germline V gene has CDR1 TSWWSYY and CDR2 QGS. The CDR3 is CALVWWLPTSRWGSRADKLIF. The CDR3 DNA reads TGTGCTCTTGTATGGTGGCTTCCTACTAGTCGGTGGGGGTCAAGGGCCGACAAACTCATCTTT.

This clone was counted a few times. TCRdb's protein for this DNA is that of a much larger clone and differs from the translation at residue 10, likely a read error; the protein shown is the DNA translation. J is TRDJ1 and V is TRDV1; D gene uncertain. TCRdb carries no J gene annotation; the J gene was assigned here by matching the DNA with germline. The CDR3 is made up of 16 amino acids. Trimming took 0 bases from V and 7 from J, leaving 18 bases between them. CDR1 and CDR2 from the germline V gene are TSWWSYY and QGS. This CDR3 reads CALGELIPQEEGKLIF. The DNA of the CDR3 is TGTGCTCTTGGGGAACTTATCCCCCAAGAGGAGGGTAAACTCATCTTT.

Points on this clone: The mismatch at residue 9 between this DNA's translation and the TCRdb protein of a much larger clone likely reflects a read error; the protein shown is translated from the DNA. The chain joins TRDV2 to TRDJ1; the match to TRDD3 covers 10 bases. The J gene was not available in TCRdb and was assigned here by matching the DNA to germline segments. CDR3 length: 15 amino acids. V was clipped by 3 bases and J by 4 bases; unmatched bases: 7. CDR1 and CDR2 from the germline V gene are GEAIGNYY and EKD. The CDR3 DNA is TGTGCCTGTGACCAAACTGGGGGATGCGGCGATAAACTCATCTTT. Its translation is CACDQTGGCGDKLIF.

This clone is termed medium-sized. DNA of the CDR3: TGTGCTCTTGGGGAACTTGATTTCTGCCAACCTAAACGCGAGGATATATTGAACACCGATAAACTCATCTTT. This gives the protein CALGELDFCQPKREDILNTDKLIF. The rearrangement joins TRDV1 to TRDJ1; D might be TRDD3 (5 bases). The germline CDR1 and CDR2 sequences are TSWWSYY and QGS. This CDR3 is built from 24 residues. Trimming took off 0 bases at V and 0 bases at J, with 35 bases between the two ends.

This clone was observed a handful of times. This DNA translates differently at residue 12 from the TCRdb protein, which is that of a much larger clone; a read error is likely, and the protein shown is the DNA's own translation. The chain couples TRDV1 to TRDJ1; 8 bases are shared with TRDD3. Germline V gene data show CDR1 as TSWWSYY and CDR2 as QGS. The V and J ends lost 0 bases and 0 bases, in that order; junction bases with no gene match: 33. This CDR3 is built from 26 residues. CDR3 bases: TGTGCTCTTGGGGAACTAGATTGGTTGGGGAACCTCCTACGTACTGGGGGGACTCGGTACACCGATAAACTCATCTTT. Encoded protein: CALGELDWLGNLLRTGGTRYTDKLIF.

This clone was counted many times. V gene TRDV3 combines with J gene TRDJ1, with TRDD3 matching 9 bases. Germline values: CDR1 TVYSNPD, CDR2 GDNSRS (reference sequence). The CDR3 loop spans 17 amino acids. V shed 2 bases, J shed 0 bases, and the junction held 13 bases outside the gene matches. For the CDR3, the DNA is TGTGCCTTTTCGGGTGCTACTGGGGGACCGTACACCGATAAACTCATCTTT. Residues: CAFSGATGGPYTDKLIF.

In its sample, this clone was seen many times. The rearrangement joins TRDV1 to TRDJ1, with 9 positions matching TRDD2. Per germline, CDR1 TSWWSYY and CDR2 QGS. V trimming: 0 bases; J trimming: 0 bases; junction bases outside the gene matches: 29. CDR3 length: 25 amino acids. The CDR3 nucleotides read TGTGCTCTTGGGGAACTTCATTTCCTGGCCTTCCTACGTCTAATATCTGGGGGTAACACCGATAAACTCATCTTT. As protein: CALGELHFLAFLRLISGGNTDKLIF.